Listed below are T cell receptor beta chains from one sample, sequenced in a study of T cells expressing NK-cell markers. With the 5' RACE reads reprocessed, TCRdb shows one record per CDR3 protein and no DNA. Reported are 400,000 to 450,000 distinct CDR3 sequences; the ten largest clones contain about 7.3%. Sequencing was performed on blood T cells: a sorted CD56 or NKG2C T cell subset, CD4+ or CD8+ T cells, or bulk PBMC T cells (not recorded which). The receptors were gathered from a woman between 18 and 70 years old in good health. Each CDR3 is given with its conserved first and last residue. Each record gives: V gene, J gene, CDR3 protein.

TRBV5-1	TRBJ2-3	CASSSSGTGTDTQYF
TRBV5-1	TRBJ2-3	CASGGLLGDTQYF
TRBV29-1	TRBJ1-3	CSGSISGNTIYF
TRBV20-1	TRBJ2-1	CSAYTLLFSYNEQFF
TRBV9	TRBJ1-3	CASSGRTAPGNTIYF
TRBV7-3	TRBJ1-5	CASSPRVAYNQPQHF
TRBV20-1	TRBJ1-5	CSATSTDPGQPRPLGTQHF
TRBV7-2	TRBJ2-2	CASSWGRGAAGELFF
TRBV29-1	TRBJ2-1	CSVHRGRDNEQFF
TRBV27	TRBJ2-1	CASSLSGGGSSYNEQFF
TRBV3-1	TRBJ2-2	CASSLALANGELFF
TRBV4-1	TRBJ1-1	CASSLPTEGEVNTEAFF
TRBV6-5	TRBJ1-6	CASSYFGQGASPLHF
TRBV7-9	TRBJ2-1	CASPPGREALNNEQFF
TRBV5-6	TRBJ1-5	CASSLGSWDEPQHF
TRBV20-1	TRBJ2-3	CSAREGRRDTQYF
TRBV28	TRBJ2-5	CASSFIRVGRQETQYF
TRBV6-1	TRBJ2-3	CASAADREVDTQYF
TRBV14	TRBJ2-5	CASSQDLPRRVGTQYF
TRBV5-1	TRBJ1-3	CASSAGQGAGRNTIYF
TRBV12-3/TRBV12-4	TRBJ2-1	CASSLALWEQFF
TRBV4-3	TRBJ2-1	CASSQDSQGAYNEQFF
TRBV20-1	TRBJ2-3	CSAAGRGTDTQYF
TRBV6-2/TRBV6-3	TRBJ2-1	CASSNGVALAEQFF
TRBV6-2/TRBV6-3	TRBJ2-3	CASSQLAGVPDTQYF
TRBV6-5	TRBJ2-6	CASSYSGSFSSGANVLTF
TRBV9	TRBJ1-4	CASSVWRGLPGEKLLF
TRBV24-1	TRBJ2-2	CATSDPINTGELFF
TRBV4-2	TRBJ2-3	CASSQVISDTQYF
TRBV20-1	TRBJ2-1	CSARDWGLSSLGDNEQFF
TRBV7-9	TRBJ2-7	CASSLDPLGEQYF
TRBV5-1	TRBJ2-4	CASSFLTGQGNIQYF
TRBV12-3/TRBV12-4	TRBJ2-6	CASSLQGIGGANVLTF
TRBV7-8	TRBJ1-2	CASSLAGRGAWGYGYTF
TRBV29-1	TRBJ2-7	CSGILAGVSDEQYF
TRBV20-1	TRBJ2-5	CSARALATETQYF
TRBV28	TRBJ1-1	CASTHPPGNTEAFF
TRBV27	TRBJ2-5	CASRPSGHDVVGEETQYF
TRBV20-1	TRBJ2-5	CSARGLAGWETQYF
TRBV28	TRBJ1-2	CASSPGGVNYGYTF
TRBV4-3	TRBJ2-3	CASSQVWPDTQYF
TRBV30	TRBJ1-2	CARYRDAGYTF
TRBV6-2/TRBV6-3	TRBJ2-7	CASSYPTHEQYF
TRBV7-2	TRBJ1-1	CASSSQAWTEAFF
TRBV6-2/TRBV6-3	TRBJ1-4	CASSVDEAEEKLFF
TRBV7-2	TRBJ2-3	CASSLAGGPSTDTQYF